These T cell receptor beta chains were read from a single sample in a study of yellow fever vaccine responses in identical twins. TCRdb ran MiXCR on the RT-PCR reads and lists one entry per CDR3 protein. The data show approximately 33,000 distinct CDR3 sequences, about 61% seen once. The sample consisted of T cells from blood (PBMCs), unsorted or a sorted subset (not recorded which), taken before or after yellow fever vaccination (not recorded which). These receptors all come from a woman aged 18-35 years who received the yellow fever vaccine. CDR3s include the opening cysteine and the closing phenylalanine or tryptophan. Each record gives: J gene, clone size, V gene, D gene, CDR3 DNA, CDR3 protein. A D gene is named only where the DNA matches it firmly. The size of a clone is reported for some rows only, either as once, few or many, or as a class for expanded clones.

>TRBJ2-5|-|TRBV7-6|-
TGTGCCAGCAGCTTAGACCCTGTCAGCGGAGAACAAGAGACCCAGTACTTC
CASSLDPVSGEQETQYF
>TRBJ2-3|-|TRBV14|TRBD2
TGTGCCAGCAGCCAAGTTTTGGGCGGGAGGGACGGCACAGATACGCAGTATTTT
CASSQVLGGRDGTDTQYF
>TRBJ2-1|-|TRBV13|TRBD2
TGTGCCAGCAGCCTGTTCCTAGCGGGGGGGGATGAGCAGTTCTTC
CASSLFLAGGDEQFF
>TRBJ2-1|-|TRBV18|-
TGTGCCAGCTCACCACTGCTCGGAAATGAGCAGTTCTTC
CASSPLLGNEQFF
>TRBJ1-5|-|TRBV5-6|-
TGTGCCAGCAGCTTAGGCAATCAGCCCCAGCATTTT
CASSLGNQPQHF
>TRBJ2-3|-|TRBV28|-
TGTGCCAGCAGTCCATACACAGATACGCAGTATTTT
CASSPYTDTQYF
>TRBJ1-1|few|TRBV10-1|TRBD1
TGCGCCAGCAGTCAGGGACAGGTAATGAACACTGAAGCTTTCTTT
CASSQGQVMNTEAFF
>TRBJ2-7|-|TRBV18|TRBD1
TGTGCCAGCTCACCCGGACAGGGGCCTTCCTACGAGCAGTACTTC
CASSPGQGPSYEQYF
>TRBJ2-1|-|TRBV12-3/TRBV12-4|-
TGTGCCAGCACCCATACTGGGAATGAGCAGTTCTTC
CASTHTGNEQFF
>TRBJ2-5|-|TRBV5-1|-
TGCGCCAGCAGCCCCACAGGGACCCAAGAGACCCAGTACTTC
CASSPTGTQETQYF
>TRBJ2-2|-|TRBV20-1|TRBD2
TGCAGTGCTCCAAGCGGGGGGAACACCGGGGAGCTGTTTTTT
CSAPSGGNTGELFF
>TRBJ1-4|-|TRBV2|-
TGTGCCAGCAGTGAACAGGGTCCTAATGAAAAACTGTTTTTT
CASSEQGPNEKLFF
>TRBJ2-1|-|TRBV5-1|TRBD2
TGCGCCAGCAGCCTTGCCGGGACTAGCGTCGCCAATGAGCAGTTCTTC
CASSLAGTSVANEQFF
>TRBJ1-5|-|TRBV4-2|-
TGTGCCAGCAGCCCCGAGGGCAGTAGCAATCAGCCCCAGCATTTT
CASSPEGSSNQPQHF
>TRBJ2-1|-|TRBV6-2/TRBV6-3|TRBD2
TGTGCCAGCAGTTACTCTAGCGGGAGCTCCTACAATGAGCAGTTCTTC
CASSYSSGSSYNEQFF
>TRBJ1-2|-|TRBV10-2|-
TGCGCCAGCAGTGAGGATGGATTAGCGAGATACTATGGCTACACCTTC
CASSEDGLARYYGYTF
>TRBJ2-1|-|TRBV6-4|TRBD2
TGTGCCAGCAGTCCTCGAGCGGGAGAGGTTACTGAGCAGTTCTTC
CASSPRAGEVTEQFF
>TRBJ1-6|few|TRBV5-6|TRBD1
TGTGCCAGCAGCATAAGGGGACAGGGGGCAAATGTTAATTCACCCCTCCACTTT
CASSIRGQGANVNSPLHF
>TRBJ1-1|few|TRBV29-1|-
TGCAGCGCATCAGGGTACATGAACACTGAAGCTTTCTTT
CSASGYMNTEAFF
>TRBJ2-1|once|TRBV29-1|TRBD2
TGCAGCGTTGATGAGCGGGATTACAATGAGCAGTTCTTC
CSVDERDYNEQFF
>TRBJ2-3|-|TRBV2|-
TGTGCCAGCAGTTTTACCGCGACTAGCACAGATACGCAGTATTTT
CASSFTATSTDTQYF
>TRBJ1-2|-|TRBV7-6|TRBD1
TGTGCCAGCACCCTAATGGGGGGGACAGGAGGTAGCGATGGCTACACCTTC
CASTLMGGTGGSDGYTF
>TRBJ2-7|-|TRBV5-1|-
TGCGCCAGCAGCCCAAATCCGAGGGGGAGCTCCTACGAGCAGTACTTC
CASSPNPRGSSYEQYF
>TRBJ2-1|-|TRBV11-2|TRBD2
TGTGCCAGCAGCACCGAGACTAGCGGGAGGGTGGTGTTCTTC
CASSTETSGRVVFF
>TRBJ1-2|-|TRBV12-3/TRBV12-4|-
TGTGCCAGCAGTTTCCCGAATAACTATGGCTACACCTTC
CASSFPNNYGYTF
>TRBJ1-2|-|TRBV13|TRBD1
TGTGCCAGCAGCGAAGACAGGGTCGTCGACTATGGCTACACCTTC
CASSEDRVVDYGYTF
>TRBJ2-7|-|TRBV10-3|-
TGTGCCATCAGCCAGGGGCCCGGCTACGAGCAGTACTTC
CAISQGPGYEQYF
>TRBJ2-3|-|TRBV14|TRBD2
TGTGCCAGCAGCCAAGCCCTCCTGGGAGCGGGGAGGATAGATACGCAGTATTTT
CASSQALLGAGRIDTQYF
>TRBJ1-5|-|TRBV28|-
TGTGCCAGCAAGGGACGGTCTTTCAATCAGCCCCAGCATTTT
CASKGRSFNQPQHF
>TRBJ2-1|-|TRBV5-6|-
TGTGCCAGCAGCTCCTTAAGGACCGAGCAGTTCTTC
CASSSLRTEQFF
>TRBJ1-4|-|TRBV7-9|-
TGTGCCAGCAGCTTAGGTTGGGGAGAAAAACTGTTTTTT
CASSLGWGEKLFF
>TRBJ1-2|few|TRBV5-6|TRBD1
TGTGCCAGCAGCGCGGACAGGTCTTTTGCTTTC
CASSADRSFAF
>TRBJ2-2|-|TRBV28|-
TGTGCCAGCAGTTTAAGGCCAGTCGAAGGGGAGCTGTTTTTT
CASSLRPVEGELFF
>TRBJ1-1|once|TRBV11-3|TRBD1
TGTGCCAGCAGCTTTACAGGGGTCGTCACTGAAGCTTTCTTT
CASSFTGVVTEAFF
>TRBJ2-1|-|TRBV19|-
TGTGCCAGTAAATATAACAGTGAGCAGTTCTTC
CASKYNSEQFF
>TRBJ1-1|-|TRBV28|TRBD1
TGTGCCAGCAGCAGGGGGGGGAACACTGAAGCTTTCTTT
CASSRGGNTEAFF
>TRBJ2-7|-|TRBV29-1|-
TGCAGCGTTGGTTCTGGACTCGAGCAGTACTTC
CSVGSGLEQYF
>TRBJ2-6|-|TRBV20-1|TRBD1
TGCAGTGCTAAAGGGGGCCGGGGGGCCAACGTCCTGACTTTC
CSAKGGRGANVLTF
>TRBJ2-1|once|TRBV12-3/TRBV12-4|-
TGTGCCAGCAGTTTAGGTGGGGCTTTTCAGTTCTTC
CASSLGGAFQFF
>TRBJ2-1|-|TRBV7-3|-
TGTGCCAGCAGCTTAGGAGCGGCCCTGTACAATGAGCAGTTCTTC
CASSLGAALYNEQFF
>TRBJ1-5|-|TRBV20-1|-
TGCAGTGCCCTCCCCGATTGGGGAGGTCAGCCCCAGCATTTT
CSALPDWGGQPQHF
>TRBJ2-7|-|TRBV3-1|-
TGTGCCAGCAGCCAAGGGGCGATCCTGGGCTCCTACGAGCAGTACTTC
CASSQGAILGSYEQYF
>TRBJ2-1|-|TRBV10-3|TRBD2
TGTGCCATCAGCCGACTAGCGGGAGGGCCAACCTACAATGAGCAGTTCTTC
CAISRLAGGPTYNEQFF
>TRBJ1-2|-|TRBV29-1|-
TGCAGCGTAGAAGACAAGGGGCTCGGCTACACCTTC
CSVEDKGLGYTF
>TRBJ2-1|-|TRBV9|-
TGTGCCAGCAGCACCGGGACGGCTGAGCAGTTCTTC
CASSTGTAEQFF